The rows below give T cell receptor beta chains drawn from one sample of a study of shared clonotypes between healthy human individuals. Profiled with immunoSEQ multiplex PCR; TCRdb holds only in-frame clones, not every one. The sample lists about 560,000 clones, around 76% occurring once. The sequencing input was PBMCs. These receptors all come from a woman between 40 and 50 years old in good health. Some clones in this sample may be carry-over from other donors' samples. Both conserved end residues are part of each CDR3. The order of the fields is D gene, J gene, V gene, clone size, CDR3 protein, CDR3 DNA. D genes are given only for firm matches. The size field is filled for only some rows; it gives once, few, many or a size class.

>.|TRBJ2-5|TRBV5-6|.
CASSWTGLPVETQYF
TGTGCCAGCAGCTGGACGGGACTCCCCGTAGAGACCCAGTACTTC
>.|TRBJ2-1|TRBV28|few
CASSDSSNYNEQFF
TGTGCCAGCAGTGACTCCTCCAACTACAATGAGCAGTTCTTC
>TRBD1|TRBJ1-4|TRBV11-3|.
CASSEGTENEKLFF
TGTGCCAGCAGCGAAGGGACAGAAAATGAAAAACTGTTTTTT
>TRBD2|TRBJ2-1|TRBV30|.
CAWRRTSSNNEQFF
TGTGCCTGGAGGAGGACTAGCAGCAACAATGAGCAGTTCTTC
>TRBD2|TRBJ2-5|TRBV6-5|many
CASSYSGTSGETQYF
TGTGCCAGCAGTTACTCAGGGACTAGCGGGGAGACCCAGTACTTC
>TRBD2|TRBJ2-7|TRBV27|.
CASNGNGPAGGYEQYF
TGTGCCAGCAACGGGAACGGCCCCGCGGGAGGGTACGAGCAGTACTTC
>.|TRBJ2-2|TRBV4-1|.
CASSQDGGAITGELFF
TGCGCCAGCAGCCAAGATGGAGGGGCCATCACCGGGGAGCTGTTTTTT
>.|TRBJ2-3|TRBV4-2|.
CASSQTYSPGAVTDTQYF
TGTGCCAGCAGCCAGACTTACTCTCCAGGGGCCGTAACAGATACGCAGTATTTT
>TRBD1|TRBJ1-2|TRBV5-1|.
CASSPGQASYGYTF
TGCGCCAGCAGCCCGGGACAGGCGAGCTATGGCTACACCTTC
>.|TRBJ2-2|TRBV11-3|.
CASSPPGGRVPTGELFF
TGTGCCAGCAGCCCCCCTGGGGGCAGGGTACCGACCGGGGAGCTGTTTTTT
>.|TRBJ2-3|TRBV29-1|.
CSVEMTRLADTQYF
TGCAGCGTTGAGATGACTAGGTTGGCAGATACGCAGTATTTT
>TRBD2|TRBJ2-7|TRBV27|.
CASRKASGTYEQYF
TGTGCCAGCAGAAAAGCTAGCGGGACTTACGAGCAGTACTTC
>.|TRBJ2-1|TRBV18|.
CASSPAAGSYNEQFF
TGTGCCAGCTCACCGGCGGCAGGGTCCTACAATGAGCAGTTCTTC
>.|TRBJ2-3|TRBV5-6|.
CASTSISTGTDTQYF
TGTGCCAGCACCTCTATTTCGACTGGGACAGATACGCAGTATTTT
>TRBD2|TRBJ2-1|TRBV9|.
CASSAGLAGREQFF
TGTGCCAGCAGCGCGGGACTAGCGGGACGCGAGCAGTTCTTC
>.|TRBJ2-7|TRBV19|.
CASSNRGATYEQYF
TGTGCCAGTAGTAACCGGGGCGCAACCTACGAGCAGTACTTC
>TRBD2|TRBJ2-1|TRBV2|.
CASSLLAGVGEQFF
TGTGCCAGCAGTTTACTAGCGGGAGTAGGTGAGCAGTTCTTC
>TRBD2|TRBJ2-1|TRBV6-1|.
CASAQTSGRVMFF
TGTGCCAGCGCTCAGACTAGCGGGAGGGTTATGTTCTTC
>.|TRBJ2-5|TRBV11-2|.
CASSRGLGKGEGTQYF
TGTGCCAGCAGCAGAGGCCTCGGAAAAGGAGAAGGGACGCAGTACTTC
>TRBD1|TRBJ2-5|TRBV2|.
CASDRQGPETQYF
TGTGCCAGCGACCGACAGGGCCCTGAGACCCAGTACTTC
>TRBD2|TRBJ2-5|TRBV7-3|once
CASSKGLAGAETQYF
TGTGCCAGCAGCAAGGGACTAGCGGGAGCCGAGACCCAGTACTTC
>.|TRBJ2-5|TRBV27|.
CATIQETQYF
TGTGCCACCATTCAAGAGACCCAGTACTTC
>.|TRBJ2-1|TRBV28|few
CASSLGLYNEQFF
TGTGCCAGCAGTCTAGGACTGTACAATGAGCAGTTCTTC
>.|TRBJ2-3|TRBV6-1|.
CASSPYRASGDTQYF
TGTGCCAGCTCCCCTTACAGGGCCTCGGGGGATACGCAGTATTTT
>.|TRBJ1-2|TRBV28|.
CASSSPTNYGYTF
TGTGCCAGCAGTTCGCCCACTAACTATGGCTACACCTTC
>TRBD2|TRBJ2-1|TRBV28|.
CASSLFLAASYNEQFF
TGTGCCAGCAGTTTATTTCTAGCGGCCTCCTACAATGAGCAGTTCTTC
>.|TRBJ2-7|TRBV6-6|.
CASSYDSPYEQYF
TGTGCCAGCAGTTACGACAGTCCTTACGAGCAGTACTTC
>TRBD1|TRBJ2-5|TRBV2|.
CASSSPLGRQGLGETQYF
TGTGCCAGCAGTTCCCCGCTCGGGAGACAGGGGCTGGGAGAGACCCAGTACTTC
>.|TRBJ2-7|TRBV2|.
CASSDQATGQYF
TGTGCCAGCAGTGATCAAGCTACGGGGCAGTACTTC
>.|TRBJ1-2|TRBV18|.
CASSPPSEYGYTF
TGTGCCAGCTCACCACCGTCGGAATATGGCTACACCTTC
>.|TRBJ1-5|TRBV2|.
CASSGPGGGNQPQHF
TGTGCCAGCAGTGGACCGGGGGGCGGCAATCAGCCCCAGCATTTT
>TRBD2|TRBJ2-5|TRBV5-6|.
CASSWLAVQETQYF
TGTGCCAGCAGCTGGCTAGCGGTTCAAGAGACCCAGTACTTC
>TRBD2|TRBJ2-2|TRBV29-1|.
CSVVGTSSINDTGELFF
TGCAGCGTTGTCGGGACTAGCTCCATCAATGACACCGGGGAGCTGTTTTTT
>.|TRBJ2-5|TRBV21-1|.
CASSKGWDLPHETQYF
TGTGCCAGCAGCAAAGGGTGGGACTTGCCTCACGAGACCCAGTACTTC
>.|TRBJ2-7|TRBV30|.
CAWSSREPYEQYF
TGTGCCTGGAGTAGCCGGGAGCCCTACGAGCAGTACTTC
>.|TRBJ1-2|TRBV7-8|.
CASSLVAGNYGYTF
TGTGCCAGCAGCTTAGTTGCGGGAAACTATGGCTACACCTTC
>.|TRBJ2-7|TRBV5-1|.
CASSLGTGSSYEQYF
TGCGCCAGCAGCTTGGGTACAGGCTCGTCCTACGAGCAGTACTTC
>TRBD1|TRBJ2-7|TRBV30|.
CAWSRTGAAYEQYF
TGTGCCTGGAGCAGAACAGGGGCGGCCTACGAGCAGTACTTC
>.|TRBJ1-2|TRBV18|many
CASSPPNQYGYTF
TGTGCCAGCTCACCACCGAACCAATATGGCTACACCTTC
>.|TRBJ2-7|TRBV7-7|.
CASSRDGGSYEQYF
TGTGCCAGCAGCAGGGACGGAGGATCCTACGAGCAGTACTTC
>.|TRBJ2-7|TRBV18|.
CASSPPSSYEQYF
TGTGCCAGCTCACCCCCGTCTTCGTACGAGCAGTACTTC
>TRBD2|TRBJ2-1|TRBV30|once
CAWTFLAGGEQFF
TGTGCCTGGACCTTCCTAGCGGGAGGGGAGCAGTTCTTC
>.|TRBJ1-1|TRBV28|.
CASSYPREENTEAFF
TGTGCCAGCAGTTACCCCCGGGAAGAGAACACTGAAGCTTTCTTT
>.|TRBJ2-3|TRBV10-1|.
CASSEYGGSTDTQYF
TGCGCCAGCAGTGAGTATGGCGGATCGACAGATACGCAGTATTTT
>.|TRBJ1-4|TRBV5-1|few
CASSISGTRGANEKLFF
TGCGCCAGCAGTATTAGCGGCACACGGGGGGCTAATGAAAAACTGTTTTTT
>.|TRBJ2-7|TRBV30|.
CAWSVGRGTHEQYF
TGTGCCTGGAGTGTGGGCAGGGGTACGCACGAGCAGTACTTC
>TRBD2|TRBJ2-3|TRBV5-1|few
CASSKLAGGQTDTQYF
TGCGCCAGCAGCAAACTAGCGGGAGGTCAGACAGATACGCAGTATTTT
>TRBD2|TRBJ2-7|TRBV7-2|.
CASSLGRRGSSYEQYF
TGTGCCAGCAGCTTGGGTCGGCGGGGGAGCTCCTACGAGCAGTACTTC
>TRBD1|TRBJ2-3|TRBV15|.
CATSRGRGQGADTQYF
TGTGCCACCAGCAGAGGGCGGGGACAGGGTGCAGATACGCAGTATTTT
>.|TRBJ1-5|TRBV7-8|.
CASSLGWESNQPQHF
TGTGCCAGCAGCTTAGGTTGGGAGAGCAATCAGCCCCAGCATTTT
>.|TRBJ2-1|TRBV18|.
CASSLLGDGYNEQFF
TGTGCCAGCTCACTACTCGGGGACGGCTACAATGAGCAGTTCTTC
>.|TRBJ2-2|TRBV4-2|.
CASSQDEEVGTGELFF
TGTGCCAGCAGCCAAGATGAGGAGGTAGGCACCGGGGAGCTGTTTTTT
>.|TRBJ1-2|TRBV28|.
CASSSNQVVWNGYTF
TGTGCCAGCAGTTCGAACCAGGTGGTTTGGAATGGCTACACCTTC